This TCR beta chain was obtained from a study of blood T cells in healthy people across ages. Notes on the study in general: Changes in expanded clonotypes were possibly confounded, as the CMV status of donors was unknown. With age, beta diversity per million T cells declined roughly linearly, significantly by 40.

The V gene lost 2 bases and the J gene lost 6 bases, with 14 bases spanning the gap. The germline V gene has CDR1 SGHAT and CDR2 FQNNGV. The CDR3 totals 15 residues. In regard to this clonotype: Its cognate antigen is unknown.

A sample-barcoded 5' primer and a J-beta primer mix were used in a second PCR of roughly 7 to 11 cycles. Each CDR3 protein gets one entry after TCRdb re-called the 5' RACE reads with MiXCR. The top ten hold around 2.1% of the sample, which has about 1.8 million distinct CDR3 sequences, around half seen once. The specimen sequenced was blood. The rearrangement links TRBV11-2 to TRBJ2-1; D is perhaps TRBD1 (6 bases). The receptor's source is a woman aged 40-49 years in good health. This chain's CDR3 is CASSLTGTQGNEQFF. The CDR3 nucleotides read TGTGCCAGCAGCTTAACGGGGACACAAGGCAATGAGCAGTTCTTC.